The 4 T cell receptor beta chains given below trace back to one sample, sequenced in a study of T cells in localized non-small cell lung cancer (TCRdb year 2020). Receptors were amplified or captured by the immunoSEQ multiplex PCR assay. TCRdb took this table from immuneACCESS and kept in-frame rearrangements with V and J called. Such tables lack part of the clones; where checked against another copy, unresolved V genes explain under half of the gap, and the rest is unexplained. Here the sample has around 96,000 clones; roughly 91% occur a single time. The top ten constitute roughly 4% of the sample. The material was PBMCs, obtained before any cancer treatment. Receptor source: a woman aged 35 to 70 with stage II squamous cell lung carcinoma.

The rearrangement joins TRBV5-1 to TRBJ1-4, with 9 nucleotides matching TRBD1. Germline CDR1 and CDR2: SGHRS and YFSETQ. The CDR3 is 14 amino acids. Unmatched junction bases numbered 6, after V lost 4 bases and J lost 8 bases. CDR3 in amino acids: CASSDGQGQEKLFF. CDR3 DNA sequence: TGCGCCAGCAGCGATGGACAGGGGCAGGAAAAACTGTTTTTT.

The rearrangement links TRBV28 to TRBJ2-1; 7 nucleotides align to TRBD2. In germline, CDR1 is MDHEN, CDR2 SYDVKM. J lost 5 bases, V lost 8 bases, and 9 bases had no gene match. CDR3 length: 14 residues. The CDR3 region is CASRPGLADNEQFF. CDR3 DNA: TGTGCCAGCCGACCCGGTCTAGCGGACAATGAGCAGTTCTTC. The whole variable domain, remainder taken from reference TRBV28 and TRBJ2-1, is DVKVTQSSRYLVKRTGEKVFLECVQDMDHENMFWYRQDPGLGLRLIYFSYDVKMKEKGDIPEGYSVSREKKERFSLILESASTNQTSMYLCASRPGLADNEQFFGPGTRLTVL.

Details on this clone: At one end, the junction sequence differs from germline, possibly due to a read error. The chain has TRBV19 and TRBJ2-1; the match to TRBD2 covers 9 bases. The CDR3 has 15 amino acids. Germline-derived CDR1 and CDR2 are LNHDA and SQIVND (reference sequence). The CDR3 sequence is CASSLERGAHNEQFF. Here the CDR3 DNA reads TGTGCCAGTAGTCTAGAGCGGGGGGCCCACAATGAGCAGTTCTTC.

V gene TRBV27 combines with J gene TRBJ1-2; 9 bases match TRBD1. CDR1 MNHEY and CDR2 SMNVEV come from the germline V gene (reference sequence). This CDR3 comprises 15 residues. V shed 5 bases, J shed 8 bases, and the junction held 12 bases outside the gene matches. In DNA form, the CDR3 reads TGTGCCAGCAGTCGCGTAAAACAGGGGGCGCGGGGCTACACCTTC. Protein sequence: CASSRVKQGARGYTF.